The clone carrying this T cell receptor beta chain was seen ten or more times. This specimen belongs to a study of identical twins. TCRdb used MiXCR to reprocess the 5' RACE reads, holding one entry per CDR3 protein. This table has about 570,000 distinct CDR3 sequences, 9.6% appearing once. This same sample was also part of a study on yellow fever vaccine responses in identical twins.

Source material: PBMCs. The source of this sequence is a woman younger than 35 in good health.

The CDR3 sequence is CALRDRAVSEQYF. CDR3 in DNA: TGTGCCCTCAGGGACAGGGCAGTGAGTGAGCAGTACTTC. This sequence joins TRBV6-6 and TRBJ2-7; 9 bases agree with TRBD1. The germline V gene has CDR1 MNHNY and CDR2 SVGAGI (reference sequence). CDR3 size: 13 residues. The V gene end was trimmed by 11 bases and the J gene end by 7 bases; junction bases not matched to a gene: 12.